This passage covers 17 T cell receptor beta chains from one sample sequenced in a study of blood T cell repertoires in COVID-19. Produced via immunoSEQ multiplex PCR; TCRdb's table is partial and in-frame only. Of about 200,000 clones listed, 80% to 85% are singletons. Sequences were obtained from PBMCs or T cells enriched from blood (not recorded which). The receptors come from a man aged 35 to 55 who had recovered from COVID-19.

On this clone itself: A single base separates this from a much larger clone, so it may be a read error. The chain combines TRBV12-3 or TRBV12-4 with TRBJ2-2; tentative D call: TRBD1 (6 bases). V lost 7 bases, J lost 1 base, and 7 bases lay in between. The CDR3 sequence is 13 residues long. The CDR3 DNA is TGTGCCAGCAACAGGGAGAACACCGGGGAGCTGTTTTTT. Its translation is CASNRENTGELFF.

This clone was found a few times. J is TRBJ2-4 and V is TRBV29-1; a weak D match, TRBD2 (6 bases). Germline CDR1 is SQVTM and CDR2 is ANQGSEA. The CDR3 spans 11 residues. With 7 bases removed from V and 14 bases from J, the gap between germline ends came to 18 bases. The CDR3: CSASTRGLEYF. In nucleotides, the CDR3 is TGCAGCGCCTCAACGCGGGGACTCGAGTACTTC.

In its sample, this clone was seen a few times. The rearrangement joins TRBV2 to TRBJ2-3; D remains ambiguous. Trimming stripped 4 bases from V and 8 bases from J, with 7 bases between. The length of the CDR3 is 11 residues. From germline, CDR1 is SNHLY and CDR2 FYNNEI. The CDR3 DNA reads as TGTGCCAGCAGTGGACTGGGTACGCAGTATTTT. Translated, it gives CASSGLGTQYF.

This chain links TRBV7-7 with TRBJ2-7; a weak D match, TRBD2 (7 bases). CDR1 and CDR2 (germline): SSHAT, FNYEAQ (reference sequence). V shed 5 bases and J shed 3 bases, with 11 bases lying between them. The CDR3 runs 13 residues. The CDR3 reads CASSRGGGYEQYF. In DNA form, the CDR3 reads TGTGCCAGCAGCAGAGGGGGGGGCTACGAGCAGTACTTC.

The chain joins TRBV4-1 to TRBJ1-1; no firm D call. The V and J ends lost 4 bases and 1 base respectively, with 16 bases between them. CDR1 MGHRA and CDR2 YSYEKL come from the germline V gene. The CDR3 contains 16 residues. CDR3 loop: CASSPRDLASNTEAFF. CDR3 nucleotide sequence: TGCGCCAGCAGCCCCCGCGATCTAGCTTCGAACACTGAAGCTTTCTTT.

The V gene is TRBV5-6, the J gene TRBJ2-1; 8 bases align to TRBD1. J gave up 7 bases and V 7 bases, and 1 base lay outside the gene matches. Germline V CDR1 and CDR2: SGHDT, YYEEEE. The CDR3 covers 11 residues. The CDR3 loop is CASGQGNEQFF. The DNA for the CDR3 is TGTGCCAGCGGACAGGGAAATGAGCAGTTCTTC.

The chain combines TRBV29-1 with TRBJ2-2, with 9 positions matching TRBD1. This CDR3 has 15 residues. V was pared by 6 bases and J by 4 bases, with 9 bases of the junction left unmatched. CDR1 and CDR2 (germline): SQVTM, ANQGSEA. CDR3 loop: CSVRSGTGSTGELFF. The CDR3 region has the DNA TGCAGCGTCCGGTCCGGGACAGGGAGCACCGGGGAGCTGTTTTTT.

The gene calls are TRBV2 and TRBJ2-7; 8 bases agree with TRBD2. The CDR3 totals 18 residues. CDR1 is SNHLY, CDR2 FYNNEI, per germline. Trimming at V came to 3 bases and at J to 7 bases, leaving 20 bases not matched to a gene. This CDR3 reads CASSDFRRPAGELEEQYF. The CDR3 DNA reads as TGTGCCAGCAGTGATTTCCGACGACCAGCGGGGGAACTTGAAGAGCAGTACTTC.

The chain employs TRBV18 and TRBJ1-1; tentative D call: TRBD1 (6 bases). V lost 3 bases to trimming and J lost 3 bases, with 14 bases between them. CDR3 length equals 15 residues. The germline V gene has CDR1 KGHSH and CDR2 LQKENI. The CDR3 coding sequence is TGTGCCAGCTCACCGCTCCCGGCAGGGGACACTGAAGCTTTCTTT. It translates to CASSPLPAGDTEAFF.

This chain joins TRBV30 and TRBJ1-6; possible D gene TRBD1, 6 bases. The germline V gene encodes CDR1 GTSNPN and CDR2 SVGIG (reference sequence). CDR3 length equals 13 residues. V was pared by 2 bases and J by 10 bases, with 12 bases between. The CDR3 protein is CAWSRQGNSPLHF. The CDR3 coding sequence is TGTGCCTGGAGTCGGCAGGGGAACTCACCCCTCCACTTT.

The CDR3, as DNA: TGTGCCAGCAGCCCGGGGGGTTGGGCAGCAGGCACAGATACGCAGTATTTT. Encoded protein: CASSPGGWAAGTDTQYF. The rearrangement joins TRBV11-3 to TRBJ2-3; 7 bases fit TRBD2. CDR1 and CDR2 (germline): SGHNT, YENEEA. Germline trimming cut 5 bases from V and 1 base from J; bases unmatched to any gene: 12. CDR3 length: 17 residues. Complete variable domain (other parts from reference TRBV11-3 and TRBJ2-3): EAGVVQSPRYKIIEKKQPVAFWCNPISGHNTLYWYLQNLGQGPELLIRYENEEAVDDSQLPKDRFSAERLKGVDSTLKIQPAELGDSAVYLCASSPGGWAAGTDTQYFGPGTRLTVL.

The rearrangement joins TRBV13 to TRBJ2-2, with no clear D. In germline, CDR1 is PRHDT, CDR2 FYEKMQ (reference sequence). The germline V and J ends were trimmed by 1 base and 8 bases, with 5 bases remaining between them. This CDR3 comprises 12 residues. The CDR3 here is CASSLVGGELFF. Written as DNA, the CDR3 is TGTGCCAGCAGCTTAGTCGGGGGGGAGCTGTTTTTT.

V usage is TRBV2 and J usage is TRBJ2-1; TRBD2 matches at 10 bases. The trim removed 3 bases at V and 4 bases at J, leaving 3 bases unmatched. CDR3 size: 15 residues. CDR1 is SNHLY, CDR2 FYNNEI, per germline. CDR3 in amino acids: CASSERTSGYNEQFF. The DNA of the CDR3 is TGTGCCAGCAGTGAGAGGACTAGCGGATACAATGAGCAGTTCTTC.

The CDR3 nucleotides are TGTGCCAGCAGCGGTGACAGGGTTGGCTACACCTTC. Translating it yields CASSGDRVGYTF. The gene calls are TRBV6-2 or TRBV6-3 and TRBJ1-2, with 7 bases that match TRBD1. The CDR3 has 12 amino acids. Trimming at V came to 6 bases and at J to 7 bases, leaving 5 bases not matched to a gene. Per germline, CDR1 MNHEY and CDR2 SVGEGT.

This clone was detected a few times. The V gene is TRBV5-1, the J gene TRBJ2-3, with 8 bases matching TRBD1. The germline V gene has CDR1 SGHRS and CDR2 YFSETQ. The CDR3 extends over 13 amino acids. Trimming removed 8 bases from V and 9 bases from J; junction bases left unmatched: 11. The CDR3 is CASTTGERRTQYF. The CDR3 region has the DNA TGCGCCAGTACGACAGGGGAGAGAAGAACGCAGTATTTT.

J is TRBJ2-7 and V is TRBV5-6; D remains ambiguous. Trimming shortened V by 4 bases and J by 2 bases, and 4 bases separated the two germline ends. The CDR3 runs 11 residues. Germline CDR1 is SGHDT and CDR2 is YYEEEE. For the CDR3, the DNA is TGTGCCAGCAGCGCGGCCTACGAGCAGTACTTC. Amino acid sequence: CASSAAYEQYF.

The rearrangement uses TRBV6-1 and TRBJ2-7, with 8 bases matching TRBD1. CDR1 is MNHNS and CDR2 is SASEGT in the germline V gene. The CDR3 length is 16 residues. V was clipped by 1 base and J by 1 base; unmatched bases: 6. The CDR3 DNA reads TGTGCCAGCAGTGAAGAGTTGGACAGGGAGTCCTACGAGCAGTACTTC. Amino acids: CASSEELDRESYEQYF.